This T cell receptor beta chain comes out of a study of T cell responses to AZD1222 COVID-19 vaccine. Study results and limitations: Donors, mostly white British, included more females; clonal diversity was possibly underestimated.

The CDR3 totals 16 residues. CDR1 is MNHEY, CDR2 SMNVEV, per germline (reference sequence). The J segment lost 3 bases and the V segment lost 6 bases, leaving 14 bases of the junction unmatched. On this clone: Its antigen is as yet unknown.

Sequencing used immunoSEQ multiplex PCR; TCRdb keeps in-frame clones, though not all of them. The table has under 150,000 clones, about 82% seen once. The chain employs TRBV27 and TRBJ2-7; 7 positions match TRBD2. The receptor's source is an adult who received the MenACWY meningococcal vaccine as a control. The sample was peripheral blood, taken 28 days after the second dose of the MenACWY control vaccine. The CDR3 DNA sequence: TGTGCCAGCAGCCCTTCTCTGGGGGGGGTGGGCTACGAGCAGTACTTC. Protein sequence: CASSPSLGGVGYEQYF.